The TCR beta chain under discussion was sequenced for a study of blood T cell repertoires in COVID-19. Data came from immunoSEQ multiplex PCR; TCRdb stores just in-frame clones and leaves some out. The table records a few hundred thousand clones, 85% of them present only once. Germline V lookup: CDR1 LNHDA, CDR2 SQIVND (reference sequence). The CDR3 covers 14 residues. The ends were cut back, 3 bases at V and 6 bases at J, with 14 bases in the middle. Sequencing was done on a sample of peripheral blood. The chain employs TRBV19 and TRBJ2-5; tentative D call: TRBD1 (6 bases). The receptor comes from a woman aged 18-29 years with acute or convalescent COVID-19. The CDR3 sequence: CASSISTGQQTQYF. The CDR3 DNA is TGTGCCAGTAGTATTTCGACAGGTCAACAGACCCAGTACTTC.